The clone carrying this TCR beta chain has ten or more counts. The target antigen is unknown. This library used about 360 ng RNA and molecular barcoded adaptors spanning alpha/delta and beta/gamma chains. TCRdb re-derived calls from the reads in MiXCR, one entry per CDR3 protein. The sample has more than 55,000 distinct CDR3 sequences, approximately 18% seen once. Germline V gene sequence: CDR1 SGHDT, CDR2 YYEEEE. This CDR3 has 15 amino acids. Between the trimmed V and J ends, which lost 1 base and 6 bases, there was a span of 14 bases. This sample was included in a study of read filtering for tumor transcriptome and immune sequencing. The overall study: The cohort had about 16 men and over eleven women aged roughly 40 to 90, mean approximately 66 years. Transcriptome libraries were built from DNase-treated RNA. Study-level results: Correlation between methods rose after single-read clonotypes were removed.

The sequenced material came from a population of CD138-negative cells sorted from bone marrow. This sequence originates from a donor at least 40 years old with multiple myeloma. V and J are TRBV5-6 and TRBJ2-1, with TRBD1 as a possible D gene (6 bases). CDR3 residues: CASSLRQGRVNEQFF. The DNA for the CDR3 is TGTGCCAGCAGCTTGCGGCAGGGGCGTGTCAATGAGCAGTTCTTC.